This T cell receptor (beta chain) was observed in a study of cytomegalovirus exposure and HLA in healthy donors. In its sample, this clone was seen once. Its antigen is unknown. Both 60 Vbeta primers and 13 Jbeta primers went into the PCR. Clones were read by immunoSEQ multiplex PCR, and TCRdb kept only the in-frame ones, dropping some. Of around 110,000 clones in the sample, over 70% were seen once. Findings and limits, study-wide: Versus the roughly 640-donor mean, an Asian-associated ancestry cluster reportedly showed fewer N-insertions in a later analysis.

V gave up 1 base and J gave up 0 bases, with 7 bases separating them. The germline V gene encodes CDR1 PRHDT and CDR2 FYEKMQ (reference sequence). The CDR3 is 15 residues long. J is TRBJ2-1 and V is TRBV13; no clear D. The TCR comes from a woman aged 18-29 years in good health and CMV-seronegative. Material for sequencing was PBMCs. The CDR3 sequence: CASSLAGPSYNEQFF. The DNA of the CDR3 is TGTGCCAGCAGCTTAGCCGGTCCCTCCTACAATGAGCAGTTCTTC. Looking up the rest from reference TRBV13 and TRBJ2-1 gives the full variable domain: AAGVIQSPRHLIKEKRETATLKCYPIPRHDTVYWYQQGPGQDPQFLISFYEKMQSDKGSIPDRFSAQQFSDYHSELNMSSLELGDSALYFCASSLAGPSYNEQFFGPGTRLTVL.